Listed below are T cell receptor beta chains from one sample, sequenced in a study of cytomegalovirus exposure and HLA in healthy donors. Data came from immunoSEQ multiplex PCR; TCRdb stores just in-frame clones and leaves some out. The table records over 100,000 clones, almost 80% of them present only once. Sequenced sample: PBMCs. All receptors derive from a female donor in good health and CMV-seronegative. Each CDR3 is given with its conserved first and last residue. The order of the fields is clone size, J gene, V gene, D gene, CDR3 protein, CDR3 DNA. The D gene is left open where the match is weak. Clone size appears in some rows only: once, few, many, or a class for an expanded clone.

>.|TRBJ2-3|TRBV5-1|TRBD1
CASTNPSTGGTDTQYF
TGCGCCAGCACGAACCCTTCGACAGGGGGCACAGATACGCAGTATTTT
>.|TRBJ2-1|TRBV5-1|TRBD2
CASSPGLAGGDEQFF
TGCGCCAGCAGCCCGGGACTAGCGGGAGGCGATGAGCAGTTCTTC
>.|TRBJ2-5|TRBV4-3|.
CASSQDRQGLRETQYF
TGCGCCAGCAGCCAAGATCGTCAGGGGCTCAGGGAGACCCAGTACTTC
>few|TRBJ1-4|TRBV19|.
CASTPSGDINEKLFF
TGTGCCAGTACTCCGTCGGGGGATATCAATGAAAAACTGTTTTTT
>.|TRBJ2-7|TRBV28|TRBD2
CASSLFGTSGSRAYEQYF
TGTGCCAGCAGTTTATTCGGGACTAGCGGGAGCAGGGCCTACGAGCAGTACTTC
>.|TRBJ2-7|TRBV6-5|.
CASSYDSNEQYF
TGTGCCAGCAGTTACGACAGCAACGAGCAGTACTTC
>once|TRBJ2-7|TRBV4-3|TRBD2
CASSQERKLAGGSSYEQYF
TGCGCCAGCAGCCAAGAAAGGAAACTAGCGGGCGGTAGCTCCTACGAGCAGTACTTC
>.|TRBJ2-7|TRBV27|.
CASSLAGPLHEQYF
TGTGCCAGCAGTTTGGCGGGTCCCCTCCACGAGCAGTACTTC
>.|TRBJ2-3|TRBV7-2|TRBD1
CASSRDSTSTDTQYF
TGTGCCAGCAGTAGGGACAGCACTAGCACAGATACGCAGTATTTT
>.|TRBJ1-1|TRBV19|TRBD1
CASSSGQGTTEAFF
TGTGCCAGTAGTAGCGGACAGGGGACCACTGAAGCTTTCTTT
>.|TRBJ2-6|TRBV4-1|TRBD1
CASSQEFGTGGSVLTF
TGCGCCAGCAGCCAGGAATTCGGGACAGGGGGGAGCGTCCTGACTTTC
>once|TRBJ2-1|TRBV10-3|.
CAITSEAAYNEQFF
TGTGCCATCACCTCGGAAGCGGCCTACAATGAGCAGTTCTTC
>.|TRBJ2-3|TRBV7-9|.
CASSPRGTDTQYF
TGTGCCAGCAGCCCCCGGGGGACAGATACGCAGTATTTT
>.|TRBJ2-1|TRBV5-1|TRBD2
CASSPDGLGGNEQFF
TGCGCCAGCAGCCCAGACGGACTGGGGGGGAATGAGCAGTTCTTC
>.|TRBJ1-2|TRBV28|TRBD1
CASSPPGGYGYTF
TGTGCCAGCAGTCCCCCAGGGGGCTATGGCTACACCTTC
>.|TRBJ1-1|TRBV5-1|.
CASSLAVSYTEAFF
TGCGCCAGCAGCTTGGCAGTGTCGTACACTGAAGCTTTCTTT
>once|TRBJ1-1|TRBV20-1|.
CSSKGDTEAFF
TGCAGTAGTAAGGGGGACACTGAAGCTTTCTTT
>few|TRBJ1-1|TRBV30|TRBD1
CAWSVRGQGTEAFF
TGTGCCTGGAGTGTACGGGGACAGGGCACTGAAGCTTTCTTT
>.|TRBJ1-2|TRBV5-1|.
CASSLAMMRDGYTF
TGCGCCAGCAGCTTGGCCATGATGCGGGATGGCTACACCTTC
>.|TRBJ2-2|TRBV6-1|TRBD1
CASRPGQGSPGELFF
TGTGCCAGCAGACCGGGACAGGGGAGTCCCGGGGAGCTGTTTTTT
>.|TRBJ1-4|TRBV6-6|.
CASRGRSNEKLFF
TGTGCCAGCAGGGGCCGCTCTAATGAAAAACTGTTTTTT
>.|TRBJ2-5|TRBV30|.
CAWSSVPQETQYF
TGTGCCTGGTCTAGCGTCCCCCAAGAGACCCAGTACTTC
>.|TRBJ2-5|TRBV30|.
CAWSVPTALPETQYF
TGTGCCTGGAGTGTTCCGACAGCTTTACCAGAGACCCAGTACTTC